The 21 T cell receptor beta chains in this list originate from one sample, sequenced in a study of beta chain features in type 1 diabetes (dated by TCRdb to 2017 to 2018). The protocol used for the library was the immunoSEQ multiplex PCR assay. The entire amount of isolated RNA was reverse transcribed using the High Capacity cDNA Reverse Transcription Kit, so the sequenced TCRB transcripts were expressed ones. The table was pulled from immuneACCESS by TCRdb, which kept in-frame rearrangements only. Such tables lose some clones; where checked, under half of the loss comes from unresolved V genes, and the rest has no known cause. For this sample there are 45,000 to 65,000 clones; under 60% appear just once. The ten largest clones represent 2.6% of the sample. These receptors have no known antigen. Broader findings and caveats from the paper: A moderate but significant shortening of TCRB CDR3 length was observed in type 1 diabetes patients in all four CD4+ subsets.

Sequenced: Tregs from blood. Interpreted using the paper, the cell subset or site label stands for: regulatory CD4+ T cells. The source of these receptors is a middle-aged woman with type 1 diabetes.

There are a few counts of this clone. CDR3 loop: CASSLLAGGIDEQFF. CDR3 coding DNA: TGTGCCAGCAGTCTCCTAGCGGGAGGAATTGATGAGCAGTTCTTC. This chain links TRBV2 with TRBJ2-1; 11 nucleotides align to TRBD2. The CDR3 is 15 residues long. Germline V gene lookup returns CDR1 SNHLY and CDR2 FYNNEI. V shed 5 bases and J 8 bases; nucleotides not matched to a gene: 8.

J is TRBJ1-1 and V is TRBV7-9, with a weak D call TRBD1 (5 bases). This CDR3 region has 11 residues. Trimming stripped 3 bases from V and 7 bases from J, with 6 bases between. Germline V lookup: CDR1 SEHNR, CDR2 FQNEAQ (reference sequence). CDR3 in DNA: TGTGCCAGCAGCTTTAGGGGTGAAGCTTTCTTT. It codes for CASSFRGEAFF.

The V and J genes are TRBV18 and TRBJ2-3; D possibly corresponds to TRBD1 (5 bases). The CDR3 consists of 16 residues. V gave up 6 bases and J gave up 2 bases, with 18 bases separating them. Germline V gives CDR1 KGHSH, CDR2 LQKENI. The DNA for the CDR3 is TGTGCCAGCTCGAACCTTGGGGCTAGGTCCACAGATACGCAGTATTTT. Its translation: CASSNLGARSTDTQYF.

The chain joins TRBV7-3 to TRBJ1-2; TRBD1 might be the D (5 bases). V lost 2 bases, J lost 5 bases, and 18 bases lay in between. The CDR3 loop spans 16 amino acids. Per germline, CDR1 SGHTA and CDR2 FQGTGA. CDR3 sequence (DNA): TGTGCCAGCAGCTTAGGCGGGGCCTCCCCGGAATATGGCTACACCTTC. Protein: CASSLGGASPEYGYTF.

The chain is built from TRBV9 and TRBJ1-5; no clear D. Looked up from germline, CDR1 is SGDLS and CDR2 is YYNGEE. CDR3 length: 15 residues. V lost 0 bases, J lost 7 bases, and 14 bases lay in between. CDR3 DNA sequence: TGTGCCAGCAGCGTAGGAGTATTGCCGGGGCAGCCCCAGCATTTT. It yields the protein CASSVGVLPGQPQHF.

This clone was detected only a few times. The V call is TRBV15, the J call TRBJ2-1, with 10 bases identical to TRBD2. From germline, CDR1 is LNHNV and CDR2 YYDKDF (reference sequence). Trimming cost V 4 bases and J 6 bases; bases outside gene matches: 6. This CDR3 has 15 residues. CDR3 in amino acids: CATSKEAGGPNEQFF. The CDR3 DNA reads TGTGCCACCAGCAAGGAAGCGGGAGGGCCCAATGAGCAGTTCTTC.

The chain has TRBV19 and TRBJ1-1, with D unclear. Germline-derived CDR1 and CDR2 are LNHDA and SQIVND (reference sequence). The CDR3 runs to 13 residues. Trimming shortened V by 7 bases and J by 8 bases, and 17 bases separated the two germline ends. The DNA for the CDR3 is TGTGCCAGTACCCCTATATCGGCTAGCGAAGCTTTCTTT. This sequence encodes CASTPISASEAFF.

This clone was picked up a small number of times. This chain links TRBV6-6 with TRBJ1-5; D is unclear. Trimming cost V 6 bases and J 0 bases, with 15 bases left between them. The CDR3 contains 16 residues. Germline V gene lookup returns CDR1 MNHNY and CDR2 SVGAGI (reference sequence). CDR3 bases: TGTGCCAGCAGCCAAAGGTCCGGGGATAGCAATCAGCCCCAGCATTTT. It is translated as CASSQRSGDSNQPQHF.

This clone was seen only a few times. The junction and the germline gene differ at one end; a read error may be behind it. The rearrangement uses TRBV7-7 and TRBJ1-1; no firm D call. The CDR3 totals 13 residues. The germline gives CDR1 SSHAT, CDR2 FNYEAQ (reference sequence). CDR3 region: CASSSGMNTEAFF. In nucleotides, the CDR3 is TGTGCTAGCAGCTCCGGGATGAACACTGAAGCTTTCTTT.

As to this clone: This sample includes further DNA sequences coding for the same CDR3. The V call is TRBV18, the J call TRBJ2-7; tentatively, D is TRBD2 (6 bases). This CDR3 region has 12 residues. Trimming pared 3 bases from V and 7 bases from J, leaving 10 bases between. The V gene's germline CDR1 is KGHSH and CDR2 LQKENI. Here the CDR3 reads CASSPGGREQYF. The CDR3 bases are TGTGCCAGCTCACCCGGGGGAAGGGAGCAGTACTTC.

The chain links TRBV29-1 to TRBJ2-7; D ambiguous. The CDR3 covers 11 residues. V shed 2 bases and J shed 9 bases, with 11 bases lying between them. Germline CDR1 reads SQVTM; CDR2 reads ANQGSEA. Written as DNA, the CDR3 is TGCAGCGTTGAAAGAGGTGGCTTGCAGTACTTC. Translation gives CSVERGGLQYF.

As to this clone: The same CDR3 also results from other DNA sequences found in this sample. The chain employs TRBV7-9 and TRBJ1-1, with D unresolved. With 3 bases removed from V and 1 base from J, the gap between germline ends came to 6 bases. Germline-derived CDR1 and CDR2 are SEHNR and FQNEAQ (reference sequence). The length of the CDR3 is 13 residues. The CDR3 here is CASSFQANTEAFF. CDR3 DNA: TGTGCCAGCAGCTTCCAGGCGAACACTGAAGCTTTCTTT.

This clone appeared many times. This chain uses TRBV4-3 with TRBJ2-3, with 7 bases matching TRBD1. V shed 4 bases and J 1 base; nucleotides not matched to a gene: 8. The CDR3 has 16 residues. Germline CDR1 LGHNA, CDR2 YSLEER. The CDR3 is CASSPLGGFGTDTQYF. The DNA for the CDR3 is TGCGCCAGCAGCCCGCTAGGGGGCTTTGGCACAGATACGCAGTATTTT.

The chain carries TRBV7-2 and TRBJ2-1, with D maybe TRBD1 (6 bases). Germline loops: CDR1 SGHTA, CDR2 FQGNSA. CDR3 length equals 13 residues. Trimming took off 5 bases at V and 12 bases at J, with 17 bases between the two ends. CDR3 nucleotide sequence: TGTGCCAGCAGCACATACCGGGACACCAGGCAGTTCTTC. Protein product: CASSTYRDTRQFF. Together with reference TRBV7-2 and TRBJ2-1, the CDR3 gives the full variable domain: GAGVSQSPSNKVTEKGKDVELRCDPISGHTALYWYRQSLGQGLEFLIYFQGNSAPDKSGLPSDRFSAERTGGSVSTLTIQRTQQEDSAVYLCASSTYRDTRQFFGPGTRLTVL.

J is TRBJ2-1 and V is TRBV7-9; tentative D call: TRBD1 (6 bases). Germline assignment: CDR1 SEHNR and CDR2 FQNEAQ (reference sequence). With 3 bases removed from V and 4 bases from J, the gap between germline ends came to 13 bases. The CDR3 is made up of 15 amino acids. The CDR3 nucleotides are TGTGCCAGCAGCTTCGCGCCGGGACAATACAATGAGCAGTTCTTC. Translation: CASSFAPGQYNEQFF.

This clone was recorded a few times. A far larger clone is one base from this, pointing to a likely read error. This chain joins TRBV5-1 and TRBJ2-4, with D tentatively TRBD1 (6 bases). V lost 4 bases and J lost 7, with 12 bases in between. Germline V gene sequence: CDR1 SGHRS, CDR2 YFSETQ. This CDR3 has 13 residues. The DNA for the CDR3 is TGCGCCAGCAGCACAGGGCAGGGGAACATTCAGTACTTC. Translated, it gives CASSTGQGNIQYF. Together with reference TRBV5-1 and TRBJ2-4, the CDR3 gives the full variable domain: KAGVTQTPRYLIKTRGQQVTLSCSPISGHRSVSWYQQTPGQGLQFLFEYFSETQRNKGNFPGRFSGRQFSNSRSEMNVSTLELGDSALYLCASSTGQGNIQYFGAGTRLSVL.

V is TRBV7-3 and J is TRBJ2-6; maybe TRBD1 (6 bases). Between the trimmed V and J ends, which lost 4 bases and 0 bases, there was a span of 13 bases. The CDR3 covers 17 residues. Per germline, CDR1 SGHTA and CDR2 FQGTGA. The CDR3 DNA follows: TGTGCCAGCAGCTCCAGGGGCCTTGACTCTGGGGCCAACGTCCTGACTTTC. It specifies CASSSRGLDSGANVLTF. Full variable domain (rest looked up from reference TRBV7-3 and TRBJ2-6): GAGVSQTPSNKVTEKGKYVELRCDPISGHTALYWYRQSLGQGPEFLIYFQGTGAADDSGLPNDRFFAVRPEGSVSTLKIQRTERGDSAVYLCASSSRGLDSGANVLTFGAGSRLTVL.

This clone was detected only a few times. The chain has TRBV6-5 and TRBJ1-2; D is perhaps TRBD1 (6 bases). The CDR3 runs 13 residues. Between the trimmed V and J ends, which lost 4 bases and 8 bases, there was a span of 14 bases. Germline-derived CDR1 and CDR2 are MNHEY and SVGAGI. The DNA of the CDR3 is TGTGCCAGCAGTTCGGCAGGGGTAGGAGGCTACACCTTC. Its protein product is CASSSAGVGGYTF.

The chain combines TRBV6-6 with TRBJ2-1, with D possibly being TRBD2 (5 bases). Trimming removed 7 bases from V and 9 bases from J, with 16 bases in between. Per the germline V gene, CDR1 is MNHNY and CDR2 is SVGAGI (reference sequence). The length of the CDR3 is 13 residues. The CDR3, as DNA: TGTGCCAGCAAAGAAGGCGGGTTGGGTGAGCAGTTCTTC. Translating gives CASKEGGLGEQFF.

The V gene is TRBV28, the J gene TRBJ2-7; TRBD2 might be the D (6 bases). CDR3 length: 16 residues. V lost 5 bases and J lost 2, with 19 bases in between. The germline V gene encodes CDR1 MDHEN and CDR2 SYDVKM. The CDR3 loop reads CASSLPMWERAYEQYF. CDR3 bases: TGTGCCAGCAGTCTTCCGATGTGGGAGCGGGCCTACGAGCAGTACTTC.

This clone was counted only a few times. CDR3 in amino acids: CASSRGGHTEAFF. In nucleotides, the CDR3 is TGTGCCAGCAGTCGAGGGGGACACACTGAAGCTTTCTTT. The chain joins TRBV28 to TRBJ1-1, with D maybe TRBD1 (6 bases). V was cut by 5 bases and J by 3 bases, with 10 bases left in between. This CDR3 contains 13 residues. Germline CDR1 and CDR2: MDHEN and SYDVKM.